The T cell receptor beta chain under discussion was sequenced for a study of cytomegalovirus exposure and HLA in healthy donors. Findings and limits, study-wide: Compared with the approximately 700-donor mean, an Asian-associated ancestry cluster reportedly had fewer N-insertions, according to a later analysis. For presence/absence analyses, sequencing depth was assumed to be roughly uniform across donors.

With 60 Vbeta and 13 Jbeta primers, the PCR was carried out. Sequenced by immunoSEQ multiplex PCR; TCRdb stores in-frame clones only, minus some. This sample has around 150,000 clones; approximately 76% occur once, and the top ten carry 1.3% to 1.5%. As to this clone: What it recognizes is unknown.

After removal of 4 bases from V and 8 bases from J, the junction contained 8 bases not matched to a gene. CDR3 size: 14 residues. CDR1 SGHNT and CDR2 YYREEE come from the germline V gene (reference sequence). The study sampled nominally healthy donors, though unrecorded immune exposures were likely. The gene calls are TRBV5-4 and TRBJ1-2; 10 nucleotides agree with TRBD1. The receptor was derived from a man in his sixties in good health and CMV-seronegative. Input material: PBMCs. CDR3 region: CASSSRDRGGGYTF. CDR3 DNA: TGTGCCAGCAGCAGCCGGGACAGGGGCGGCGGCTACACCTTC.